Below, 17 T cell receptor beta chains from the same sample are listed, as sequenced in a study of blood T cell repertoires in COVID-19. Data came from immunoSEQ multiplex PCR; TCRdb stores just in-frame clones and leaves some out. The data show over 250,000 clones, around 84% seen once. Sequencing input: peripheral blood. The receptors here all came from a human donor with COVID-19, enrolled during active disease. The donor label of this sample is uncertain.

The chain carries TRBV9 and TRBJ1-3; D gene unclear. Germline loops: CDR1 SGDLS, CDR2 YYNGEE. V gave up 2 bases and J gave up 2 bases, with 17 bases separating them. The CDR3 covers 17 residues. CDR3 amino acids: CASSVSGGRLAGNTIYF. DNA for the CDR3: TGTGCCAGCAGCGTGTCCGGCGGCCGTTTGGCTGGAAACACCATATATTTT.

The chain is built from TRBV7-2 and TRBJ2-4; 9 bases map to TRBD2. The CDR3 covers 15 residues. The V gene end was trimmed by 5 bases and the J gene end by 7 bases; junction bases not matched to a gene: 9. In germline, CDR1 is SGHTA, CDR2 FQGNSA. CDR3 DNA: TGTGCCAGCAGCCGGACTAGCGCCCGCGGGAACATTCAGTACTTC. Translating it yields CASSRTSARGNIQYF. Supplemented by reference TRBV7-2 and TRBJ2-4, the full variable domain reads GAGVSQSPSNKVTEKGKDVELRCDPISGHTALYWYRQSLGQGLEFLIYFQGNSAPDKSGLPSDRFSAERTGGSVSTLTIQRTQQEDSAVYLCASSRTSARGNIQYFGAGTRLSVL.

V usage is TRBV5-1 and J usage is TRBJ2-5; TRBD2 matches at 8 bases. J gave up 2 bases and V 4 bases, and 7 bases lay outside the gene matches. The CDR3 extends over 15 amino acids. Looked up from germline, CDR1 is SGHRS and CDR2 is YFSETQ. The CDR3 spells CASSLTSAGQETQYF. CDR3 DNA: TGCGCCAGCAGCCTGACTAGCGCGGGGCAAGAGACCCAGTACTTC.

This rearrangement joins TRBV30 to TRBJ1-5; D might be TRBD1 (6 bases). CDR1 is GTSNPN and CDR2 is SVGIG in the germline V gene (reference sequence). CDR3 length equals 13 residues. The V end was cut by 5 bases, the J end by 8 bases, with 16 bases between. CDR3 coding DNA: TGTGCCTGGGGGGACACGCGGTTGGAGCCCCAGCATTTT. It translates to CAWGDTRLEPQHF.

The chain is built from TRBV4-3 and TRBJ2-7, with 13 bases identical to TRBD2. V lost 4 bases to trimming and J lost 3 bases; unmatched junction nucleotides: 18. This CDR3 is built from 20 residues. Germline lookup yields CDR1 LGHNA and CDR2 YSLEER. The CDR3 coding sequence is TGCGCCAGCAGCCTCCCTGGGACTAGCGGGAACAACTCTCTGCTCTACGAGCAGTACTTC. Amino acids: CASSLPGTSGNNSLLYEQYF.

J is TRBJ2-7 and V is TRBV9, with TRBD2 matching over 9 bases. CDR1 and CDR2 from the germline V gene are SGDLS and YYNGEE. CDR3 size: 15 residues. V lost 4 bases and J lost 4; bases outside the gene matches: 9. CDR3 loop: CASSPRVAGEYEQYF. DNA of the CDR3: TGTGCCAGCAGCCCCCGAGTAGCGGGAGAATACGAGCAGTACTTC.

The chain couples TRBV24-1 to TRBJ2-1; D is possibly TRBD1 (6 bases). CDR1 KGHDR and CDR2 SFDVKD come from the germline V gene. Trimming cost V 5 bases and J 4 bases, with 8 bases left between them. The CDR3 extends over 13 amino acids. The CDR3 coding sequence is TGTGCCACCAGTGCCAGGGGATACAATGAGCAGTTCTTC. This sequence encodes CATSARGYNEQFF.

This chain links TRBV28 with TRBJ2-2; the D is unclear. The V end lost 7 bases, the J end lost 8 bases, and 20 bases lay between the germline ends. The CDR3 is made up of 15 amino acids. CDR1 and CDR2 (germline): MDHEN, SYDVKM. The CDR3 reads CASTSPPGPAGELFF. The CDR3 nucleotides read TGTGCCAGCACCTCTCCCCCGGGTCCAGCGGGGGAGCTGTTTTTT.

The V call is TRBV25-1, the J call TRBJ1-2; 8 bases are shared with TRBD1. The CDR3 sequence is 14 residues long. V lost 1 base, J lost 4 bases, and 2 bases stayed unmatched. Germline V lookup: CDR1 MGHDK, CDR2 SYGVNS. The DNA for the CDR3 is TGTGCCAGCAGTGAATCACAGGGGGTCTATGGCTACACCTTC. It encodes CASSESQGVYGYTF.

The sample holds a few counts of this clone. V gene TRBV7-3 combines with J gene TRBJ1-2, with a possible D match to TRBD1 (5 bases). Trimming removed 2 bases from V and 7 bases from J, with 17 bases in between. This CDR3 is 15 amino acids long. The germline V gene encodes CDR1 SGHTA and CDR2 FQGTGA. The CDR3 nucleotides are TGTGCCAGCAGCTTATCGGTGTCAGGGTCAGGTGGCTACACCTTC. Translating it yields CASSLSVSGSGGYTF.

Written as DNA, the CDR3 is TGTGCCAGCAGCCCTGGACAGGGCTCTTACAATGAGCAGTTCTTC. It specifies CASSPGQGSYNEQFF. The chain employs TRBV7-2 and TRBJ2-1, with TRBD1 matching over 8 bases. This CDR3 is 15 amino acids long. Germline CDR1 is SGHTA and CDR2 is FQGNSA. Losses at the gene ends were 5 bases for V and 4 bases for J; bases not matched to a gene: 7.

The chain carries TRBV19 and TRBJ2-4, with a tentative D call TRBD1 (5 bases). The CDR3 is 13 residues long. The germline V gene has CDR1 LNHDA and CDR2 SQIVND (reference sequence). The V and J ends lost 2 bases and 9 bases respectively, with 11 bases between them. Here the CDR3 reads CASSIQGRSIQYF. The DNA of the CDR3 is TGTGCCAGTAGTATACAGGGTAGGAGCATTCAGTACTTC.

The chain recombines TRBV15 with TRBJ2-7; D perhaps matches TRBD1 (6 bases). Germline loops: CDR1 LNHNV, CDR2 YYDKDF (reference sequence). CDR3 size: 14 residues. Trimming took 0 bases from V and 5 from J, leaving 11 bases between them. The CDR3, as DNA: TGTGCCACCAGCAGAGATCGTGGGGGCGACGAGCAGTACTTC. Translated, it gives CATSRDRGGDEQYF.

The chain links TRBV19 to TRBJ1-5; D unresolved. V was shortened by 4 bases and J by 3 bases, with 10 bases between the two germline ends. CDR3 length: 14 residues. Germline CDR1 is LNHDA and CDR2 is SQIVND (reference sequence). The CDR3 DNA is TGTGCCAGTAGTACCTCAGGCCACAATCAGCCCCAGCATTTT. It encodes CASSTSGHNQPQHF.

J is TRBJ2-5 and V is TRBV9; TRBD1 might be the D (5 bases). The CDR3 is made up of 15 amino acids. Deletions cut 1 base from V and 3 bases from J, with 13 bases between. Germline V gene lookup returns CDR1 SGDLS and CDR2 YYNGEE. The CDR3 is CASSVQGVVKETQYF. The CDR3 DNA reads TGTGCCAGCAGCGTACAGGGTGTGGTGAAAGAGACCCAGTACTTC.

The J gene is TRBJ2-2, the V gene TRBV5-4; maybe TRBD2 (6 bases). Trimming cost V 3 bases and J 2 bases, with 14 bases left between them. CDR3 length equals 16 residues. The germline CDR1 and CDR2 sequences are SGHNT and YYREEE (reference sequence). The CDR3 region has the DNA TGTGCCAGCAGCTCGCGTCGGGAGATCAACACCGGGGAGCTGTTTTTT. Its protein product is CASSSRREINTGELFF.

This clone was recorded a few times. The chain carries TRBV12-3 or TRBV12-4 and TRBJ1-1; D unresolved. The CDR3 is 13 residues long. V shed 6 bases and J shed 0 bases, with 8 bases lying between them. The CDR3 spells CASRADVNTEAFF. In DNA, the CDR3 is TGTGCCAGCAGGGCGGATGTGAACACTGAAGCTTTCTTT.